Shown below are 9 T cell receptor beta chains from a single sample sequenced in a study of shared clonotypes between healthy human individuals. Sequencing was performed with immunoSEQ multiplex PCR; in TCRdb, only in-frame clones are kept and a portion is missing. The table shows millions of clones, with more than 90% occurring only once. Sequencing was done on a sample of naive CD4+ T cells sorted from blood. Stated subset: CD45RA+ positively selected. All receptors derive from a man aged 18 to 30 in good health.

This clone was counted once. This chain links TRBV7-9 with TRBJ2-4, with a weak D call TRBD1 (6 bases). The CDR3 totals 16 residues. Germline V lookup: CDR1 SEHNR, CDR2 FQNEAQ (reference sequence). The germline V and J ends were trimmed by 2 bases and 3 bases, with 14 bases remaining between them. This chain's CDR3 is CASSLYKGDRKNIQYF. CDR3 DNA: TGTGCCAGCAGCTTATACAAGGGGGATCGCAAAAACATTCAGTACTTC. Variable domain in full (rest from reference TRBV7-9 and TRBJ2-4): DTGVSQNPRHKITKRGQNVTFRCDPISEHNRLYWYRQTLGQGPEFLTYFQNEAQLEKSRLLSDRFSAERPKGSFSTLEIQRTEQGDSAMYLCASSLYKGDRKNIQYFGAGTRLSVL.

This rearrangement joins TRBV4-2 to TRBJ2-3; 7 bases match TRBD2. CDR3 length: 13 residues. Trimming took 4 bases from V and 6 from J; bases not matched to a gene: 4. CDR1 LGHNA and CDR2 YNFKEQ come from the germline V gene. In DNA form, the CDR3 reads TGTGCCAGCAGCCGACTAGCAGCTGATACGCAGTATTTT. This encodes CASSRLAADTQYF.

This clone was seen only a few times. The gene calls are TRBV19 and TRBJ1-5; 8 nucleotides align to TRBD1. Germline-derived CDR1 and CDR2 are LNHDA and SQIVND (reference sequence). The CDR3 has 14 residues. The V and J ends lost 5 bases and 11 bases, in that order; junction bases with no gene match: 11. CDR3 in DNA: TGTGCCAGTAGTGTTCAGGGGGCTTCGGGAGCCCAGCATTTT. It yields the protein CASSVQGASGAQHF.

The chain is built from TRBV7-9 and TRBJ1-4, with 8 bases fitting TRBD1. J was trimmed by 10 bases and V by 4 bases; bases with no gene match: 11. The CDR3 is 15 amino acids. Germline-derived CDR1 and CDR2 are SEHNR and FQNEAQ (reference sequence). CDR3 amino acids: CASSSQGASRGKLFF. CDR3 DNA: TGTGCCAGCAGCTCTCAGGGGGCCTCACGTGGAAAACTGTTTTTT.

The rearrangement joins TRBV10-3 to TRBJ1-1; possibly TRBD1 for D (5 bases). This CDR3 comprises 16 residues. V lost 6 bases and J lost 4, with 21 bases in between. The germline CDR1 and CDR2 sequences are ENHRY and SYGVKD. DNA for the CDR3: TGTGCCATCAGCGGGACCCCCCAACAGCGTGGCACTGAAGCTTTCTTT. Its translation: CAISGTPQQRGTEAFF.

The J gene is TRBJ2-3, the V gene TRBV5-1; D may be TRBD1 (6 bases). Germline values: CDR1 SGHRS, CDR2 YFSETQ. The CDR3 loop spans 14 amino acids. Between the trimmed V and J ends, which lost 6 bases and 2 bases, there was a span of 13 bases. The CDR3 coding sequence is TGCGCCAGCATCAAGACAGGAACCACAGATACGCAGTATTTT. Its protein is CASIKTGTTDTQYF.

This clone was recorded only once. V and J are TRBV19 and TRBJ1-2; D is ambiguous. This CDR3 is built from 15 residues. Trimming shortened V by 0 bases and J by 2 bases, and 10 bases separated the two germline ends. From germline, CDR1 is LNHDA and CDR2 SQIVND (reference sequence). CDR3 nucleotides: TGTGCCAGTAGTATAGATGGTTCGGGAAACTATGGCTACACCTTC. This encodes CASSIDGSGNYGYTF.

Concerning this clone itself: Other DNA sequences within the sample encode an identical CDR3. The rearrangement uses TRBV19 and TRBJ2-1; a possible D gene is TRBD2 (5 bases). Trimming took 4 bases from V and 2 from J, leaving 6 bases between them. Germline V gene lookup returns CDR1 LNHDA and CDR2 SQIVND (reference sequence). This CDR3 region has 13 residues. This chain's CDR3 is CASSTGTYNEQFF. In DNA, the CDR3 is TGTGCCAGTAGTACCGGGACCTACAATGAGCAGTTCTTC.

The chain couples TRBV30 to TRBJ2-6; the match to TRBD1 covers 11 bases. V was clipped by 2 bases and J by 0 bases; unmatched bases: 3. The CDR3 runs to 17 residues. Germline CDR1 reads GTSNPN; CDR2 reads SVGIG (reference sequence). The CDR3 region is CAWSIGTGGSGANVLTF. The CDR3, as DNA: TGTGCCTGGAGTATTGGGACAGGGGGCTCTGGGGCCAACGTCCTGACTTTC.